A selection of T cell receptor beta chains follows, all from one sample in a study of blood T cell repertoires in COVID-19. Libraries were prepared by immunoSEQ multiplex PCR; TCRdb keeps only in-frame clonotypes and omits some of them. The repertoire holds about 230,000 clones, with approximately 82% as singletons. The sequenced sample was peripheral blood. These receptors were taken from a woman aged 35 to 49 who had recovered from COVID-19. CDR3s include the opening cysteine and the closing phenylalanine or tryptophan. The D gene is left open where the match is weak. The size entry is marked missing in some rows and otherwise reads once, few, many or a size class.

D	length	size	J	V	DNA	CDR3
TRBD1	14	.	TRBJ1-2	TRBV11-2	TGTGCCAGCAGCTTAACAGGGGGAGACTATGGCTACACCTTC	CASSLTGGDYGYTF
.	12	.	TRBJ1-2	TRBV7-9	TGTGCCAGCAGCTTAGTGAGGTGGGGCTACACCTTC	CASSLVRWGYTF
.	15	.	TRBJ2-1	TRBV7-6	TGTGCCAGCAGCTTACCATTTACTACCCACAATGAGCAGTTCTTC	CASSLPFTTHNEQFF
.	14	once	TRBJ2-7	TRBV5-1	TGCGCCAGCAGCTCGGAAGGGGGAACCTACGAGCAGTACTTC	CASSSEGGTYEQYF
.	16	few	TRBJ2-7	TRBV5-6	TGTGCCAGCAGCCGGCGGCTTGGACAGCTTCACCACGAGCAGTACTTC	CASSRRLGQLHHEQYF
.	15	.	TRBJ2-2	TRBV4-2	TGTGCCAGCAGCCAAGATCAAGCGGGCACCGGGGAGCTGTTTTTT	CASSQDQAGTGELFF
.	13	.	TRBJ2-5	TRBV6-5	TGTGCCAGCGAACATTCCGAGGGAGAGACCCAGTACTTC	CASEHSEGETQYF
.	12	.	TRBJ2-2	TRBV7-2	TGTGCCAGCAGCTCCTACACCGGGGAGCTGTTTTTT	CASSSYTGELFF
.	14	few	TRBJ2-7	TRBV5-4	TGTGCCAGCAGCTTGGCTTCGGGGGATTACGAGCAGTACTTC	CASSLASGDYEQYF
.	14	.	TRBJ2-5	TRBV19	TGTGCCAGTAATGAGAAGCTTTTCGGGGAGACCCAGTACTTC	CASNEKLFGETQYF
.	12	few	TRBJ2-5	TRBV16	TGTGCCAGCAGCCACCTTATCGGGACCCAGTACTTC	CASSHLIGTQYF
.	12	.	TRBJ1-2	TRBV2	TGTGCCAGCAGTGAAGACAAGTATGGCTACACCTTC	CASSEDKYGYTF
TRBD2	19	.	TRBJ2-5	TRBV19	TGTGCCAGTAGTATAGGCCTAGCGGGGGGCTTTTATCGGGGAGAGACCCAGTACTTC	CASSIGLAGGFYRGETQYF
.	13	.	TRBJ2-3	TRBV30	TGTGCCTGGAGTGTACTAGCCCCAGATACGCAGTATTTT	CAWSVLAPDTQYF
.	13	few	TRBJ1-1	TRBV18	TGTGCCAGCTCACAGACAGGAGTCACTGAAGCTTTCTTT	CASSQTGVTEAFF
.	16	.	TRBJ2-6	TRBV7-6	TGTGCCAGCAGCTTAGTTCCGAGCTCTGGGGCCAACGTCCTGACTTTC	CASSLVPSSGANVLTF
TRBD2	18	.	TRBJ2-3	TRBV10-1	TGCGCCAGCAGTCCACGACTAGCGGGGGACCCTAGCACAGATACGCAGTATTTT	CASSPRLAGDPSTDTQYF
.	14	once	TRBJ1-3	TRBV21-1	TGTGCCAGCAGCAAAGACCAGTCTGGAAACACCATATATTTT	CASSKDQSGNTIYF
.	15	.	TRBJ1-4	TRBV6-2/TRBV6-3	TGTGCCAGCAGTTCCGAGGGGGCAACTAATGAAAAACTGTTTTTT	CASSSEGATNEKLFF
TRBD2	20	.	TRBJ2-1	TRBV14	TGTGCCAGCAGCTCCTGGGGGACTAGCGGGGTACTTAGCTCCTACAATGAGCAGTTCTTC	CASSSWGTSGVLSSYNEQFF
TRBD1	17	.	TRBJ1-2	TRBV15	TGTGCCACCAGCAGAGATCTGCTAAAGGGACAGAACTATGGCTACACCTTC	CATSRDLLKGQNYGYTF
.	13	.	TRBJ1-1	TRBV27	TGTGCCAGCGCATACAGGGCGAACACTGAAGCTTTCTTT	CASAYRANTEAFF
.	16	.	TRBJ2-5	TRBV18	TGTGCCAGCTCACCACGTGCAGGGGGGTACCAAGAGACCCAGTACTTC	CASSPRAGGYQETQYF
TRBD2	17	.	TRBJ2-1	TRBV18	TGTGCCAGCTCAATCATTGCGGGGGGCCCTATTCGGAATGAGCAGTTCTTC	CASSIIAGGPIRNEQFF
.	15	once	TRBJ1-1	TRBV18	TGTGCCAGCTCACCATACGCATACAGGAACACTGAAGCTTTCTTT	CASSPYAYRNTEAFF
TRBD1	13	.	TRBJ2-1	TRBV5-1	TGCGCCAGCAAAGGGGGCGCGAACAATGAGCAGTTCTTC	CASKGGANNEQFF
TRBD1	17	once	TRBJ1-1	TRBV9	TGTGCCAGCAGCCCAATAGCGTCAGGGGGCAGGGGCACTGAAGCTTTCTTT	CASSPIASGGRGTEAFF
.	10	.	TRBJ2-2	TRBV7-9	TGTGCCAGCGGCGACAGGGAGCTGTTTTTT	CASGDRELFF
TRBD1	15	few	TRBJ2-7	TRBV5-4	TGTGCCAGCAGCTTGGATGGACAGGAAGCCTACGAGCAGTACTTC	CASSLDGQEAYEQYF
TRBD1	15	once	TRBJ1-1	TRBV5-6	TGTGCCAGCAGCGAAACCGGGACAGGGTTGTCTGAAGCTTTCTTT	CASSETGTGLSEAFF
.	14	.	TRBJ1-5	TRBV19	TGTGCCAGTAGTAGGGGACTTAGAGATCAGCCCCAGCATTTT	CASSRGLRDQPQHF
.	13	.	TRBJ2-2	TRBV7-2	TGTGCCAGCGCCGGGGTTCTGACCGGGGAGCTGTTTTTT	CASAGVLTGELFF
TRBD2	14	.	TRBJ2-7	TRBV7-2	TGTGCCAGCAGCCGCGGGGGGGGCGCGGGAGAGCAGTACTTC	CASSRGGGAGEQYF
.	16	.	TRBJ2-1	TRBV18	TGTGCCAGCTCACCATTCAGTCAGGTAACTTACAATGAGCAGTTCTTC	CASSPFSQVTYNEQFF
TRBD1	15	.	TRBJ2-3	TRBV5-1	TGCGCCAGCAGCTTGGGCTCGTTTGGACAGGACACGCAGTATTTT	CASSLGSFGQDTQYF
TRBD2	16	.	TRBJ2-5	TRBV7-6	TGTGCCAGCAGCTTAGGTGGCGGGGGGGCGGCAGAGACCCAGTACTTC	CASSLGGGGAAETQYF
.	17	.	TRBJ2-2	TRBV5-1	TGCGCCAGCAGCTTGGTGCTTCCGGGACAGAACACCGGGGAGCTGTTTTTT	CASSLVLPGQNTGELFF
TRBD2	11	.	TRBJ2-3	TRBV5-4	TGTGCCAGCCAAAGCGGGGGGGTTTCGTATTTT	CASQSGGVSYF
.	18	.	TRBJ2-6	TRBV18	TGTGCCAGCTCGAAGGGGGGGGGCCCCCTCTCTGGGGCCAACGTCCTGACTTTC	CASSKGGGPLSGANVLTF
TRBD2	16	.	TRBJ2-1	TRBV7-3	TGTGCCAGCAGCTGGACTAGCGGGGGGGCGAGTAATGAGCAGTTCTTC	CASSWTSGGASNEQFF
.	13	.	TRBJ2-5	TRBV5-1	TGCGCCAGCAGCTTATTAGGAGAAGAGACCCAGTACTTC	CASSLLGEETQYF
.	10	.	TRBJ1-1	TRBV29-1	TGCAGCGCCTCCACGGGTGAAGCTTTCTTT	CSASTGEAFF
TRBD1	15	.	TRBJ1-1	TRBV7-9	TGTGCCAGCAGCGCCCGACAGGGGACGAACACTGAAGCTTTCTTT	CASSARQGTNTEAFF
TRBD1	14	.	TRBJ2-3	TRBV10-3	TGTGCCATCAGTGGGGGACAGGGAACAGATACGCAGTATTTT	CAISGGQGTDTQYF
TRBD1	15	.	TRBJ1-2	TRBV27	TGTGCCAGCAGTCCCCACGACAGGGTGGACTATGGCTACACCTTC	CASSPHDRVDYGYTF
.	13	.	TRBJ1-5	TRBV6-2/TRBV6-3	TGTGCCAGCAGTTCCTACTCCGGTCAGCCCCAGCATTTT	CASSSYSGQPQHF
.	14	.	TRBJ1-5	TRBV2	TGTGCCAGCAGTGACAGTACTAGCAATCAGCCCCAGCATTTT	CASSDSTSNQPQHF
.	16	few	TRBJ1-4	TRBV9	TGTGCCAGCAGCCCCAGGGTCAGTGCAACTAATGAAAAACTGTTTTTT	CASSPRVSATNEKLFF
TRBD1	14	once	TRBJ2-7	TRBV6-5	TGTGCCACTCGGCGACAGGGGGACGGGGGCGAGCAGTACTTC	CATRRQGDGGEQYF
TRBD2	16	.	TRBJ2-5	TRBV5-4	TGTGCCAGCAGCTTGGTAGGGCGGGGGGACCAAGAGACCCAGTACTTC	CASSLVGRGDQETQYF
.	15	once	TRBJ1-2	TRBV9	TGTGCCAGCAGCGTAGAGCTGTGGGCAGGGCATGGCTACACCTTC	CASSVELWAGHGYTF
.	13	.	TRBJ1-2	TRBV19	TGTGCCAGTAGTATGCAGGGTGTGGTTGGCTACACCTTC	CASSMQGVVGYTF